This TCR beta chain was profiled in a study of radiation and T cells in renal cell carcinoma. Generated by immunoSEQ multiplex PCR, the TCRdb table keeps only in-frame clones and is missing some. This table holds approximately 23,000 clones, approximately 81% found once. Time point in this sample: blood 2 weeks post-SBRT. Treatment noted: 15 Gy SBRT to primary tumor, nephrectomy 4 weeks later. The specimen comprised blood, sampled from a patient whose treatment included radiotherapy and nephrectomy. This sequence was found in a man aged 60 to 75 with renal cell carcinoma.

This CDR3 is CASSKGAAYEQYF. CDR3 DNA sequence: TGTGCCAGCAGCAAGGGGGCCGCCTACGAGCAGTACTTC. The rearrangement joins TRBV5-4 to TRBJ2-7; 7 positions agree with TRBD1. After removal of 4 bases from V and 2 bases from J, the junction contained 3 bases not matched to a gene. The germline V gene encodes CDR1 SGHNT and CDR2 YYREEE (reference sequence). The CDR3 is 13 residues long. The full variable domain, completed using reference TRBV5-4 and TRBJ2-7, is ETGVTQSPTHLIKTRGQQVTLRCSSQSGHNTVSWYQQALGQGPQFIFQYYREEENGRGNFPPRFSGLQFPNYSSELNVNALELDDSALYLCASSKGAAYEQYFGPGTRLTVT.